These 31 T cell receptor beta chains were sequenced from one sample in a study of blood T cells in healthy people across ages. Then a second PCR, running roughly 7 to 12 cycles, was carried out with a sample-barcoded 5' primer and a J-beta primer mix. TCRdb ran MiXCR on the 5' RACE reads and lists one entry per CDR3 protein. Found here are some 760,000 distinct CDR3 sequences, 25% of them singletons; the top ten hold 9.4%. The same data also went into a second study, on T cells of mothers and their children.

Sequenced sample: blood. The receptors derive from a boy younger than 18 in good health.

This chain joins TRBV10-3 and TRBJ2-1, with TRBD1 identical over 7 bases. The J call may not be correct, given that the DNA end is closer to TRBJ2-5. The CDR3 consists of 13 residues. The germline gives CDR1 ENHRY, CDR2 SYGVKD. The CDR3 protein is CAISTGVAETQYF. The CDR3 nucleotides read TGTGCCATCAGTACAGGGGTGGCAGAGACCCAGTACTTC.

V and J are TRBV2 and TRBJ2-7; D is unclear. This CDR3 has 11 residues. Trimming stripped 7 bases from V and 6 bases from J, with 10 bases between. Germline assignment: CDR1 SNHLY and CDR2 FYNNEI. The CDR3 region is CASTALLEQYF. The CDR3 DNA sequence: TGTGCCAGCACGGCTCTTCTCGAGCAGTACTTC. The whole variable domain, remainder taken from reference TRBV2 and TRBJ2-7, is EPEVTQTPSHQVTQMGQEVILRCVPISNHLYFYWYRQILGQKVEFLVSFYNNEISEKSEIFDDQFSVERPDGSNFTLKIRSTKLEDSAMYFCASTALLEQYFGPGTRLTVT.

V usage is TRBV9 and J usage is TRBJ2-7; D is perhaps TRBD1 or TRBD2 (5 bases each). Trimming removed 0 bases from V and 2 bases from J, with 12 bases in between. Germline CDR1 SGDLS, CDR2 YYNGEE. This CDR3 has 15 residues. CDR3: CASSVAQGVPYEQYF. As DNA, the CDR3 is TGTGCCAGCAGCGTAGCTCAGGGAGTCCCCTACGAGCAGTACTTC.

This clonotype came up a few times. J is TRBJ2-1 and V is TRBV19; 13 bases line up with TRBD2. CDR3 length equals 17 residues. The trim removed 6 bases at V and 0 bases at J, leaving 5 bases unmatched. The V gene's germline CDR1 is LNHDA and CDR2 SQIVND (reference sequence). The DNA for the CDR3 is TGTGCCAGTAGCTATGGGACTAGCGGGACCTCCTACAATGAGCAGTTCTTC. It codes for CASSYGTSGTSYNEQFF.

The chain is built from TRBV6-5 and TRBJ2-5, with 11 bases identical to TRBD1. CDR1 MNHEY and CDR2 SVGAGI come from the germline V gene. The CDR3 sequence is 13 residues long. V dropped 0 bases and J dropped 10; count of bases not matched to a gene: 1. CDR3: CASSYSGQGVQYF. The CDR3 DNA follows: TGTGCCAGCAGTTACTCGGGACAGGGGGTCCAGTACTTC.

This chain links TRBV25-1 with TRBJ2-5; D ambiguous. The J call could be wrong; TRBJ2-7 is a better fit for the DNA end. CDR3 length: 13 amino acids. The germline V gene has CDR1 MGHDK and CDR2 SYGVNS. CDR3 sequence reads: CASSDVGYYEQYF. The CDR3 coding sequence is TGTGCCAGCAGTGATGTCGGATACTACGAGCAGTACTTC.

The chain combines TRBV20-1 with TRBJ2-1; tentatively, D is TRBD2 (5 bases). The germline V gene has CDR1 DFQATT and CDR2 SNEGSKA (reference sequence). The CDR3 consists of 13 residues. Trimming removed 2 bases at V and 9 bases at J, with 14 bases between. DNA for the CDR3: TGCAGTGCTAGACCGCTTGCTAGCTCTGAGCAGTTCTTC. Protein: CSARPLASSEQFF.

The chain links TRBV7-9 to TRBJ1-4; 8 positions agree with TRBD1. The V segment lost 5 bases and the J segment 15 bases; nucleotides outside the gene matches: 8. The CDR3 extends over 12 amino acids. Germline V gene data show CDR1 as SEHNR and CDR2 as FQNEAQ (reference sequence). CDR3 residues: CASSQGQGSLFF. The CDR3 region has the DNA TGTGCCAGCAGCCAAGGACAGGGTTCCTTGTTTTTT.

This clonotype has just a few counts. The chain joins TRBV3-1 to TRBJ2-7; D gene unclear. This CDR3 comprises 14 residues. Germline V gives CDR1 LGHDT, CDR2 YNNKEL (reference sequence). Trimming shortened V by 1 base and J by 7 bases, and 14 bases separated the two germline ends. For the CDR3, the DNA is TGTGCCAGCAGCCAAGGGGGTAGATTCGGTGAGCAGTACTTC. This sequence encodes CASSQGGRFGEQYF.

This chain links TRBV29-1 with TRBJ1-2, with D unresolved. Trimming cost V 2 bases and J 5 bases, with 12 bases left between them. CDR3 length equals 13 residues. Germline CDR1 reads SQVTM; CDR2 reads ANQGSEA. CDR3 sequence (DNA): TGCAGCGTTGAAAACACGGTTGAGTATGGCTACACCTTC. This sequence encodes CSVENTVEYGYTF.

CDR3 in DNA: TGTGCCACCAGTGATTTCCCCGGGACAGGGGGATACAATGAGCAGTTCTTC. This codes for CATSDFPGTGGYNEQFF. This chain links TRBV24-1 with TRBJ2-1; TRBD1 matches 11 bases. CDR3 length equals 17 residues. The V and J ends lost 1 base and 4 bases, in that order; junction bases with no gene match: 5. Germline lookup yields CDR1 KGHDR and CDR2 SFDVKD.

The CDR3 DNA reads TGTGCCAGCAGCTGGAGCGGGGGGGTCCCCGGGGAGCTGTTTTTT. It specifies CASSWSGGVPGELFF. V is TRBV11-3 and J is TRBJ2-2; 10 nucleotides line up with TRBD2. V was pared by 4 bases and J by 6 bases, with 5 bases of the junction left unmatched. Germline lookup yields CDR1 SGHNT and CDR2 YENEEA. The CDR3 runs to 15 residues. Full variable domain (missing parts from reference TRBV11-3 and TRBJ2-2): EAGVVQSPRYKIIEKKQPVAFWCNPISGHNTLYWYLQNLGQGPELLIRYENEEAVDDSQLPKDRFSAERLKGVDSTLKIQPAELGDSAVYLCASSWSGGVPGELFFGEGSRLTVL.

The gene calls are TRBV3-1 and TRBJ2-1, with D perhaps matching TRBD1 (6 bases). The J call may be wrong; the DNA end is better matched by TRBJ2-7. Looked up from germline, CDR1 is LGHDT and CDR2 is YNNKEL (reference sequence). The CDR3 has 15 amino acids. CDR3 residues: CASSQLGTGTYEQYF. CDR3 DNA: TGTGCCAGCAGCCAGCTAGGTACAGGGACGTACGAGCAGTACTTC.

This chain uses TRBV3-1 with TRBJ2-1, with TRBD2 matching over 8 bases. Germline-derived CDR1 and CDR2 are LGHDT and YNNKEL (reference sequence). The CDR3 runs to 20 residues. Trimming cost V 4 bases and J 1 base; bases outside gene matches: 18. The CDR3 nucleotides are TGTGCCAGCAGCCTCCTTAACCACTTGAGCGGGGGAAGTTCCTACAATGAGCAGTTCTTC. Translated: CASSLLNHLSGGSSYNEQFF.

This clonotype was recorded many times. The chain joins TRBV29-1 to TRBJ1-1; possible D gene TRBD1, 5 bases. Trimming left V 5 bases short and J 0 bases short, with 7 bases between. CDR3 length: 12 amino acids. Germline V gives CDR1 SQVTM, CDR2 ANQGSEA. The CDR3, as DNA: TGCAGCGTTCAGGGCATGAACACTGAAGCTTTCTTT. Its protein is CSVQGMNTEAFF.

CDR3 in DNA: TGTGCCACCAGCAGAGATTTGGGGGAAGTGACCCAGTACTTC. It yields the protein CATSRDLGEVTQYF. V gene TRBV15 combines with J gene TRBJ2-5; either TRBD1 or TRBD2 may fit D (5 bases each). V gave up 0 bases and J gave up 7 bases, with 12 bases separating them. Germline values: CDR1 LNHNV, CDR2 YYDKDF (reference sequence). This CDR3 has 14 residues.

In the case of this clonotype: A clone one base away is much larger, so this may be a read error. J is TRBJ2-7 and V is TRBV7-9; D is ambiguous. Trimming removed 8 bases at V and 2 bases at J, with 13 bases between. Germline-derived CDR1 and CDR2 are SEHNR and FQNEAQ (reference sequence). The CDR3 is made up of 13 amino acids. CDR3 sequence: CASQVLITYEQYF. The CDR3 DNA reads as TGTGCCAGCCAAGTCCTTATAACCTACGAGCAGTACTTC.

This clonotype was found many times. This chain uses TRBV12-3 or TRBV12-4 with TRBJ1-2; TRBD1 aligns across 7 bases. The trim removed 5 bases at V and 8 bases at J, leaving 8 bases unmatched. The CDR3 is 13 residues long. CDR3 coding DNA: TGTGCCAGCAGTCCTCGGGACAGAGGAGGCTACACCTTC. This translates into CASSPRDRGGYTF.

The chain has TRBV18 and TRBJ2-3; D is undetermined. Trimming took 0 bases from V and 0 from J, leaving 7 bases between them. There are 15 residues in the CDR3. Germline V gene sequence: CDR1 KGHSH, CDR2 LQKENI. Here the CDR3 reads CASSPPSKSTDTQYF. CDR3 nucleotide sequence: TGTGCCAGCTCACCACCGAGCAAAAGCACAGATACGCAGTATTTT.

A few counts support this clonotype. The CDR3 region has the DNA TGTGCCAGCAGTTTTACAGGGCCAGCAGCTTTCTTT. Amino acid sequence: CASSFTGPAAFF. This sequence joins TRBV28 and TRBJ1-1, with a possible D match to TRBD1 (6 bases). This CDR3 spans 12 amino acids. V shed 3 bases and J shed 10 bases, with 12 bases lying between them. CDR1 is MDHEN, CDR2 SYDVKM, per germline.

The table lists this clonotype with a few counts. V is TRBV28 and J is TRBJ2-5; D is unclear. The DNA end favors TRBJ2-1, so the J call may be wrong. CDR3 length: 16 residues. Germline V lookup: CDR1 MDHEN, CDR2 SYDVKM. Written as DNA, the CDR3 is TGTGCCAGCAGTCCGAAAGTAACCCCCCAATCGGGTGAGCAGTTCTTC. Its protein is CASSPKVTPQSGEQFF.

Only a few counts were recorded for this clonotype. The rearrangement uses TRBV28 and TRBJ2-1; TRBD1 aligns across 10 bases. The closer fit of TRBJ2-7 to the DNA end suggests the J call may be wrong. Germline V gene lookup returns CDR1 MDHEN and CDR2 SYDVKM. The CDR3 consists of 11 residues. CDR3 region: CETGTGDEQYF. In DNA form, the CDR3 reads TGTGAAACCGGGACAGGGGACGAGCAGTACTTC.

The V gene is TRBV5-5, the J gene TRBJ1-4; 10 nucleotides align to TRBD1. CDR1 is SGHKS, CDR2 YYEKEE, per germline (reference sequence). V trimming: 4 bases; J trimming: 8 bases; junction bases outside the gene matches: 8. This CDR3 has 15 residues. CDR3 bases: TGTGCCAGCAGCCCTACCGGGACAGGGGACGAAAAACTGTTTTTT. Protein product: CASSPTGTGDEKLFF.

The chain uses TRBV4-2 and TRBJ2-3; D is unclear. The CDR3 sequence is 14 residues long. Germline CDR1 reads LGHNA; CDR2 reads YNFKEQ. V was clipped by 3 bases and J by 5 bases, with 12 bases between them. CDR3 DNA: TGTGCCAGCAGCCATTGGGATTTCGAAGATACGCAGTATTTT. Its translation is CASSHWDFEDTQYF.

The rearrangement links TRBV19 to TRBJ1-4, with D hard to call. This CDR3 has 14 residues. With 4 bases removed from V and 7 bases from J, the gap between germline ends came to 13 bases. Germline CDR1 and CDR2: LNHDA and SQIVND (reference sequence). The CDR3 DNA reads TGTGCCAGTAGTACCAGTGGAAGTGGTGAAAAACTGTTTTTT. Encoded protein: CASSTSGSGEKLFF.

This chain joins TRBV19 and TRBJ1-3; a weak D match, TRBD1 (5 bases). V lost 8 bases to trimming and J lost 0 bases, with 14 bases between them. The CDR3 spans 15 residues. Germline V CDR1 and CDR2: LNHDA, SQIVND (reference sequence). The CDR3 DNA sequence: TGTGCCAGTGCCAAAGGGACGGTCTCTGGAAACACCATATATTTT. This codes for CASAKGTVSGNTIYF.

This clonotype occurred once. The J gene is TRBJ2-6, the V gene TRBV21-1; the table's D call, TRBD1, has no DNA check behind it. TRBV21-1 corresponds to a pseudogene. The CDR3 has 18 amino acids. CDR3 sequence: CASSKGNDRYSGANVLTF. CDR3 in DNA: TGTGCCAGCAGCAAAGGGAACGACAGGTACTCTGGGGCCAACGTCCTGACTTTC.

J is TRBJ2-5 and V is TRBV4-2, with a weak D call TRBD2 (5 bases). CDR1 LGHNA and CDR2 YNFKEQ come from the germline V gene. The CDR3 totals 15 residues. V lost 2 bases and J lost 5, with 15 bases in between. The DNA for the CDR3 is TGTGCCAGCAGCCAACCGACTAACCGGGTTGAGACCCAGTACTTC. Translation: CASSQPTNRVETQYF.

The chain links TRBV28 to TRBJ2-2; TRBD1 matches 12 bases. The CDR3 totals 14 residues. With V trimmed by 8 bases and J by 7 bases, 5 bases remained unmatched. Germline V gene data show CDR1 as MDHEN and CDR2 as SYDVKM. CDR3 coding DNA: TGTGCCAGCGGGACAGGGGGCCTCGGCGGGGAGCTGTTTTTT. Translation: CASGTGGLGGELFF.

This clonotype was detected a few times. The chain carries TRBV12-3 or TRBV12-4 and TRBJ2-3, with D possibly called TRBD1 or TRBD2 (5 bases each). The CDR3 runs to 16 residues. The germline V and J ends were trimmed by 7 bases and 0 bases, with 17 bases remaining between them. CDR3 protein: CASTPWGTPSTDTQYF. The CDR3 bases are TGTGCCAGCACTCCCTGGGGGACCCCTAGCACAGATACGCAGTATTTT.

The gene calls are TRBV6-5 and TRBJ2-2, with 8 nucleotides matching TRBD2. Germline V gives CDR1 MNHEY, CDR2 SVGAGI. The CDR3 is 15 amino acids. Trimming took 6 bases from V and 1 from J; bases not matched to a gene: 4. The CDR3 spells CASSLSGGNTGELFF. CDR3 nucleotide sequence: TGTGCCAGCAGCCTAAGCGGGGGGAACACCGGGGAGCTGTTTTTT.